Listed here are 20 T cell receptor beta chains from one sample, sequenced in a study of shared clonotypes between healthy human individuals. Clones were read by immunoSEQ multiplex PCR, and TCRdb kept only the in-frame ones, dropping some. The sample records approximately 740,000 clones, 92% being singletons. Naive CD8 cells, CD45RO-negative and positively selected for CCR7, excluded terminally differentiated effector memory CD45RA+ cells. Sequences were obtained from naive CD8+ T cells sorted from blood. The origin of the receptors is a man aged 25-45 years in good health.

Comment on this clone: The same CDR3 arises from other DNA sequences in this sample as well. The rearrangement links TRBV7-9 to TRBJ2-1; D tentatively reads TRBD1 or TRBD2 (5 bases each). With 4 bases removed from V and 4 bases from J, the gap between germline ends came to 8 bases. Germline CDR1 is SEHNR and CDR2 is FQNEAQ (reference sequence). The CDR3 is 13 residues long. The CDR3 DNA reads as TGTGCCAGCAGCTCGGGGCTTTACAATGAGCAGTTCTTC. This encodes CASSSGLYNEQFF.

The chain recombines TRBV29-1 with TRBJ2-2; 11 positions agree with TRBD2. Germline V lookup: CDR1 SQVTM, CDR2 ANQGSEA. The CDR3 covers 20 residues. With V trimmed by 4 bases and J by 5 bases, 21 bases remained unmatched. CDR3 nucleotide sequence: TGCAGCGTTGTTTGGGGACTAGCGGAAAACTCCCGAACGGAAACCGGGGAGCTGTTTTTT. It yields the protein CSVVWGLAENSRTETGELFF.

This sequence joins TRBV27 and TRBJ2-7; 10 nucleotides line up with TRBD2. Germline V gives CDR1 MNHEY, CDR2 SMNVEV (reference sequence). CDR3 length: 15 residues. V lost 5 bases and J lost 6; bases outside the gene matches: 10. CDR3 DNA sequence: TGTGCCAGCAGTCCCACGGCTAGCGGGAGTACCGAGCAGTACTTC. The encoded protein is CASSPTASGSTEQYF.

V and J are TRBV29-1 and TRBJ2-7; TRBD2 matches at 8 bases. The CDR3 covers 14 residues. Germline lookup yields CDR1 SQVTM and CDR2 ANQGSEA. The trim removed 4 bases at V and 4 bases at J, leaving 9 bases unmatched. CDR3 sequence reads: CSVVAPGGGYEQYF. Here the CDR3 DNA reads TGCAGCGTTGTAGCGCCGGGAGGGGGGTACGAGCAGTACTTC.

In DNA form, the CDR3 reads TGTGCCAGCAGCTTATATAGCGGGAGGGCCTTGATCCAAGAGACCCAGTACTTC. Translating it yields CASSLYSGRALIQETQYF. The rearrangement links TRBV7-2 to TRBJ2-5, with 11 bases identical to TRBD2. CDR3 length: 18 residues. Trimming cost V 2 bases and J 1 base; bases outside gene matches: 9. The V gene's germline CDR1 is SGHTA and CDR2 FQGNSA.

The V gene is TRBV27, the J gene TRBJ1-1, with D hard to call. There are 14 residues in the CDR3. Germline V gives CDR1 MNHEY, CDR2 SMNVEV (reference sequence). Trimming pared 1 base from V and 1 base from J, leaving 7 bases between. The CDR3 spells CASSLFVGNTEAFF. The CDR3 DNA sequence: TGTGCCAGCAGTTTATTTGTTGGGAACACTGAAGCTTTCTTT.

The chain links TRBV7-9 to TRBJ1-2; D not resolved. The CDR3 consists of 12 residues. The germline V and J ends were trimmed by 0 bases and 8 bases, with 7 bases remaining between them. Germline CDR1 SEHNR, CDR2 FQNEAQ (reference sequence). The CDR3 sequence is CASSLAGRGYTF. The DNA for the CDR3 is TGTGCCAGCAGCTTAGCGGGGAGAGGCTACACCTTC.

The J gene is TRBJ1-4, the V gene TRBV27; no clear D. The V gene's germline CDR1 is MNHEY and CDR2 SMNVEV (reference sequence). CDR3 length: 14 amino acids. The V end lost 6 bases, the J end lost 7 bases, and 15 bases lay between the germline ends. CDR3 protein: CASRKAASGEKLFF. CDR3 bases: TGTGCCAGCAGGAAGGCAGCCTCGGGTGAAAAACTGTTTTTT.

The V call is TRBV11-3, the J call TRBJ2-7; 13 bases are shared with TRBD2. Per the germline V gene, CDR1 is SGHNT and CDR2 is YENEEA. CDR3 length equals 15 residues. Trimming removed 1 base from V and 5 bases from J; junction bases left unmatched: 2. CDR3 in DNA: TGTGCCAGCAGCTTAGGGGGACTAGCGGGAAACGAGCAGTACTTC. This sequence encodes CASSLGGLAGNEQYF. Together with reference TRBV11-3 and TRBJ2-7, the CDR3 gives the full variable domain: EAGVVQSPRYKIIEKKQPVAFWCNPISGHNTLYWYLQNLGQGPELLIRYENEEAVDDSQLPKDRFSAERLKGVDSTLKIQPAELGDSAVYLCASSLGGLAGNEQYFGPGTRLTVT.

This clone was recorded many times. This chain connects TRBV27 to TRBJ2-5; maybe TRBD2 (7 bases). In germline, CDR1 is MNHEY, CDR2 SMNVEV (reference sequence). This CDR3 comprises 16 residues. The V end was cut by 5 bases, the J end by 2 bases, with 18 bases between. CDR3 sequence: CASSHRTGRDQETQYF. For the CDR3, the DNA is TGTGCCAGCAGTCATCGTACAGGGAGGGATCAAGAGACCCAGTACTTC.

V is TRBV6-5 and J is TRBJ2-7; tentative D call: TRBD1 (5 bases). V was shortened by 0 bases and J by 3 bases, with 9 bases between the two germline ends. The CDR3 length is 14 residues. Germline V gene lookup returns CDR1 MNHEY and CDR2 SVGAGI. CDR3 in DNA: TGTGCCAGCAGTTACTCGGCAGGGATCTACGAGCAGTACTTC. Translated, it gives CASSYSAGIYEQYF.

The V call is TRBV7-9, the J call TRBJ2-5; the D gene is possibly TRBD1 (5 bases). Trimming stripped 5 bases from V and 4 bases from J, with 20 bases between. Germline V gene data show CDR1 as SEHNR and CDR2 as FQNEAQ (reference sequence). This CDR3 is built from 16 residues. The CDR3 sequence is CASSRPGKQDGETQYF. The CDR3 DNA is TGTGCCAGCAGCCGCCCTGGTAAACAGGACGGAGAGACCCAGTACTTC.

In this sample, this clone turned up a few times. The chain recombines TRBV4-1 with TRBJ2-1; D uncertain. The CDR3 is 15 residues long. The germline CDR1 and CDR2 sequences are MGHRA and YSYEKL. Trimming took off 0 bases at V and 8 bases at J, with 14 bases between the two ends. The CDR3, as DNA: TGCGCCAGCAGCCAAGAGTGGAGTAGTTCCGATGAGCAGTTCTTC. Translated: CASSQEWSSSDEQFF.

This chain connects TRBV5-6 to TRBJ2-5, with D unresolved. Germline V gene data show CDR1 as SGHDT and CDR2 as YYEEEE. V lost 0 bases and J 7 bases, leaving 19 bases between the germline ends. This CDR3 comprises 16 residues. For the CDR3, the DNA is TGTGCCAGCAGCTTGGTCGGTCAAATACAGAAACGGACCCAGTACTTC. Its translation is CASSLVGQIQKRTQYF.

For the CDR3, the DNA is TGTGCCAGCAGTTTAGGCGGTGTGAACGAGCAGTACTTC. Encoded protein: CASSLGGVNEQYF. The V call is TRBV27, the J call TRBJ2-7; no firm D call. The CDR3 extends over 13 amino acids. The germline V gene has CDR1 MNHEY and CDR2 SMNVEV (reference sequence). The V end lost 2 bases, the J end lost 5 bases, and 10 bases lay between the germline ends.

The chain carries TRBV30 and TRBJ2-7, with TRBD1 matching over 7 bases. V lost 8 bases and J lost 1; bases outside the gene matches: 8. CDR3 length: 13 amino acids. Germline CDR1 reads GTSNPN; CDR2 reads SVGIG (reference sequence). The CDR3 spells CAGTGTDSYEQYF. CDR3 nucleotide sequence: TGTGCCGGGACCGGGACAGATTCCTACGAGCAGTACTTC.

The V call is TRBV16, the J call TRBJ2-1; D uncertain. CDR1 KGHSY and CDR2 FQNENV come from the germline V gene. V was shortened by 6 bases and J by 0 bases, with 9 bases between the two germline ends. The CDR3 totals 14 residues. This CDR3 reads CASSPAVSYNEQFF. Written as DNA, the CDR3 is TGTGCCAGCAGTCCTGCAGTCTCCTACAATGAGCAGTTCTTC.

The chain combines TRBV9 with TRBJ2-2, with 8 bases lining up with TRBD1. The CDR3 covers 20 residues. The germline CDR1 and CDR2 sequences are SGDLS and YYNGEE. V lost 3 bases to trimming and J lost 3 bases; unmatched junction nucleotides: 19. The CDR3 here is CASSGSAIPVTGDHTGELFF. CDR3 bases: TGTGCCAGCAGCGGTAGTGCGATACCCGTGACAGGGGACCACACCGGGGAGCTGTTTTTT.

In nucleotides, the CDR3 is TGTGCCAGCAGTGAATCGATAGGACTAGCTGCGACAACCTCCTACAATGAGCAGTTCTTC. Protein sequence: CASSESIGLAATTSYNEQFF. V usage is TRBV6-4 and J usage is TRBJ2-1; 8 bases fit TRBD2. CDR3 length equals 20 residues. The V segment lost 3 bases and the J segment 0 bases; nucleotides outside the gene matches: 16. The germline gives CDR1 MRHNA, CDR2 SNTAGT.

The chain carries TRBV7-9 and TRBJ2-2; 15 nucleotides align to TRBD2. CDR1 and CDR2 (germline): SEHNR, FQNEAQ (reference sequence). V lost 5 bases, J lost 2 bases, and 6 bases stayed unmatched. The CDR3 totals 18 residues. CDR3 nucleotide sequence: TGTGCCAGCAGCCAGTGGACTAGCGGGAGGGTAAACACCGGGGAGCTGTTTTTT. Translated: CASSQWTSGRVNTGELFF.